This entry lists 5 T cell receptor beta chains sequenced from one sample in a study of identical twins (dated by TCRdb to about 2016). Libraries were prepared through 5' RACE. TCRdb shows the sequencer as Illumina HiSeq 2000. TCRdb itself trimmed the public reads at Q25 with fastp, ran MiXCR and retained productive beta chains. One record per CDR3 amino acid sequence lists the most common genes and DNA. The sample table records fewer than 250,000 distinct CDR3 sequences; around 6.9% of these occur just once. Jointly, the top ten make up less than 2% of the sample. These data were also reused for a study on yellow fever vaccine responses in identical twins.

The sample consisted of memory (CD45RO+) T cells sorted from blood. The label giving this sample's cell subset or site can be read as: CD45RO+ enriched T cells. The receptors shown here come from a woman aged 18-29 years in good health.

The rearrangement links TRBV25-1 to TRBJ2-2, with 8 bases lining up with TRBD2. CDR3 length: 17 residues. Germline V gene sequence: CDR1 MGHDK, CDR2 SYGVNS. V gave up 2 bases and J gave up 3 bases; unmatched junction bases: 8. DNA of the CDR3: TGTGCCAGCAGTGAACGGGAGGGTGTGGGGTACACCGGGGAGCTGTTTTTT. Protein product: CASSEREGVGYTGELFF.

This clonotype appeared a few times. The CDR3 loop is CASSREGTSGTKQFF. The CDR3 DNA sequence: TGTGCCAGCAGCCGAGAGGGGACTAGCGGGACCAAGCAGTTCTTC. The V call is TRBV3-1, the J call TRBJ2-1; TRBD2 matches at 13 bases. The CDR3 loop spans 15 amino acids. Germline CDR1 and CDR2: LGHDT and YNNKEL (reference sequence). After removal of 4 bases from V and 11 bases from J, the junction contained 8 bases not matched to a gene.

The CDR3 sequence is CASSPLAGGTFTYNEQFF. The DNA of the CDR3 is TGTGCCAGCAGCCCACTAGCGGGGGGGACCTTTACCTACAATGAGCAGTTCTTC. J is TRBJ2-1 and V is TRBV7-3; 13 bases match TRBD2. Trimming at V came to 5 bases and at J to 2 bases, leaving 9 bases not matched to a gene. CDR3 length: 18 residues. CDR1 and CDR2 (germline): SGHTA, FQGTGA.

This clonotype was recorded many times. This sequence joins TRBV5-1 and TRBJ2-3; no clear D. Trimming shortened V by 4 bases and J by 5 bases, and 11 bases separated the two germline ends. The CDR3 runs 13 residues. Germline CDR1 and CDR2: SGHRS and YFSETQ. In DNA form, the CDR3 reads TGCGCCAGCAGCCTGTCCTTTGGAGATACGCAGTATTTT. It translates to CASSLSFGDTQYF.

This clonotype was counted ten times or more. This chain connects TRBV7-6 to TRBJ2-1, with TRBD1 identical over 7 bases. The CDR3 sequence is 16 residues long. Per the germline V gene, CDR1 is SGHVS and CDR2 is FNYEAQ. The ends lost 6 bases at V and 0 bases at J; junction bases unmatched: 8. The CDR3 protein is CASRGRGPSSYNEQFF. CDR3 DNA sequence: TGTGCCAGCAGAGGAAGGGGGCCGAGCTCCTACAATGAGCAGTTCTTC.